Following are 26 T cell receptor beta chains from one sample sequenced in a study of tumor-infiltrating lymphocytes in localized non-small cell lung cancer. Some clones are missing from TCRdb's copy, which holds only in-frame ones; the method was immunoSEQ multiplex PCR. The data contain roughly 24,000 clones, around 62% of them singletons. Input material: lung tumor tissue. The receptors stem from a human donor with non-small cell lung cancer.

DNA for the CDR3: TGTGCCATCGAGTCAGGCAGAGCTAACAATGAGCAGTTCTTC. Protein product: CAIESGRANNEQFF. The chain links TRBV10-3 to TRBJ2-1, with D hard to call. Germline V gives CDR1 ENHRY, CDR2 SYGVKD. V was clipped by 8 bases and J by 5 bases, with 16 bases between them. This CDR3 is built from 14 residues.

This sequence joins TRBV20-1 and TRBJ1-3, with D unclear. V shed 3 bases and J shed 7 bases, with 7 bases lying between them. From germline, CDR1 is DFQATT and CDR2 SNEGSKA (reference sequence). This CDR3 is built from 11 residues. The CDR3 DNA is TGCAGTGCTAGCGTGGAGAACACCATATATTTT. Translated, it gives CSASVENTIYF.

The chain has TRBV6-1 and TRBJ2-7; either TRBD1 or TRBD2 may supply D (6 bases each). Germline-derived CDR1 and CDR2 are MNHNS and SASEGT. CDR3 size: 14 residues. V was shortened by 4 bases and J by 0 bases, with 10 bases between the two germline ends. As DNA, the CDR3 is TGTGCCAGCAGTGGAGGGGGGCCCTCCTACGAGCAGTACTTC. Translation gives CASSGGGPSYEQYF.

V gene TRBV6-1 combines with J gene TRBJ2-7, with D possibly being TRBD2 (5 bases). The CDR3 has 14 residues. Per germline, CDR1 MNHNS and CDR2 SASEGT. With 2 bases removed from V and 6 bases from J, the gap between germline ends came to 14 bases. CDR3 DNA: TGTGCCAGCAGTGAACTTCGGCTAGCTTCCGAGCAGTACTTC. This sequence encodes CASSELRLASEQYF.

By sample fraction, this clone is medium-sized (0.01 to 0.1%). This chain uses TRBV30 with TRBJ2-5, with 9 bases lining up with TRBD1. V gave up 5 bases and J gave up 5 bases; unmatched junction bases: 12. The CDR3 is 15 residues long. The germline V gene has CDR1 GTSNPN and CDR2 SVGIG (reference sequence). The DNA of the CDR3 is TGTGCCTGGGAAGGACAGGGGAGAGTCTCGGAGACCCAGTACTTC. It yields the protein CAWEGQGRVSETQYF.

The chain couples TRBV7-9 to TRBJ1-1, with 8 bases identical to TRBD1. Germline V gene sequence: CDR1 SEHNR, CDR2 FQNEAQ (reference sequence). With 5 bases clipped from V and 4 bases from J, the junction kept 3 bases outside the gene matches. The CDR3 is made up of 13 amino acids. The CDR3 DNA sequence: TGTGCCAGCAGCCGCGACAGGGGCACTGAAGCTTTCTTT. This encodes CASSRDRGTEAFF. The full variable domain, with the rest looked up from reference TRBV7-9 and TRBJ1-1, is DTGVSQNPRHKITKRGQNVTFRCDPISEHNRLYWYRQTLGQGPEFLTYFQNEAQLEKSRLLSDRFSAERPKGSFSTLEIQRTEQGDSAMYLCASSRDRGTEAFFGQGTRLTVV.

This clone was observed a few times. The chain employs TRBV2 and TRBJ2-1; possibly TRBD2 for D (6 bases). There are 12 residues in the CDR3. Germline V CDR1 and CDR2: SNHLY, FYNNEI. V lost 3 bases, J lost 8 bases, and 8 bases lay in between. As DNA, the CDR3 is TGTGCCAGCAGTGATGCGGGATATGAGCAGTTCTTC. Its protein product is CASSDAGYEQFF. Variable domain in full (rest from reference TRBV2 and TRBJ2-1): EPEVTQTPSHQVTQMGQEVILRCVPISNHLYFYWYRQILGQKVEFLVSFYNNEISEKSEIFDDQFSVERPDGSNFTLKIRSTKLEDSAMYFCASSDAGYEQFFGPGTRLTVL.

This clone was seen more than once but under ten times. This chain connects TRBV6-5 to TRBJ1-3; D is unclear. The CDR3 extends over 13 amino acids. V was cut by 6 bases and J by 0 bases, with 6 bases left in between. Per germline, CDR1 MNHEY and CDR2 SVGAGI. The CDR3 coding sequence is TGTGCCAGCAGATACAGCTCTGGAAACACCATATATTTT. Protein product: CASRYSSGNTIYF.

V usage is TRBV12-5 and J usage is TRBJ1-4; a possible D gene is TRBD1 (5 bases). The V gene lost 7 bases and the J gene lost 5 bases, with 17 bases spanning the gap. CDR3 length equals 15 residues. The germline V gene has CDR1 LGHNT and CDR2 FRNRAP. CDR3 amino acids: CASDPTRGVNEKLFF. The CDR3 DNA reads TGTGCTAGTGACCCCACGCGGGGGGTGAATGAAAAACTGTTTTTT. The complete variable domain, with remaining parts taken from reference TRBV12-5 and TRBJ1-4, reads DARVTQTPRHKVTEMGQEVTMRCQPILGHNTVFWYRQTMMQGLELLAYFRNRAPLDDSGMPKDRFSAEMPDATLATLKIQPSEPRDSAVYFCASDPTRGVNEKLFFGSGTQLSVL.

This CDR3 reads CAWATDRYNEQFF. The CDR3 DNA sequence: TGTGCCTGGGCTACAGATCGCTACAATGAGCAGTTCTTC. The genes are TRBV30 and TRBJ2-1, with no clear D. The V end lost 5 bases, the J end lost 3 bases, and 11 bases lay between the germline ends. The germline gives CDR1 GTSNPN, CDR2 SVGIG (reference sequence). The CDR3 is made up of 13 amino acids.

The chain employs TRBV5-1 and TRBJ1-4; TRBD1 agrees at 7 bases. Germline CDR1 SGHRS, CDR2 YFSETQ. The CDR3 has 15 residues. Trimming removed 4 bases from V and 0 bases from J; junction bases left unmatched: 3. CDR3 in amino acids: CASSEGTATNEKLFF. In DNA, the CDR3 is TGCGCCAGCAGCGAGGGGACAGCAACTAATGAAAAACTGTTTTTT. The entire variable domain, with the rest obtained from reference TRBV5-1 and TRBJ1-4, is as follows: KAGVTQTPRYLIKTRGQQVTLSCSPISGHRSVSWYQQTPGQGLQFLFEYFSETQRNKGNFPGRFSGRQFSNSRSEMNVSTLELGDSALYLCASSEGTATNEKLFFGSGTQLSVL.

In the case of this clone: Germline and junction disagree at one end, which may indicate a read error. The J gene is TRBJ1-3, the V gene TRBV30; 7 positions agree with TRBD1. The CDR3 covers 19 residues. Germline CDR1 and CDR2: GTSNPN and SVGIG (reference sequence). CDR3 region: CVWSSRKGGVRSSGNTIYF. CDR3 nucleotide sequence: TGTGTCTGGAGCAGTCGGAAAGGGGGCGTCAGGAGCTCTGGAAACACCATATATTTT.

The sample holds a few counts of this clone. The chain couples TRBV28 to TRBJ2-7; no firm D call. This CDR3 is 13 amino acids long. The germline gives CDR1 MDHEN, CDR2 SYDVKM. The V and J ends lost 2 bases and 5 bases respectively, with 10 bases between them. CDR3 nucleotide sequence: TGTGCCAGCAGTTTAACAATAAAGCACGAGCAGTACTTC. Its protein is CASSLTIKHEQYF.

This clone has a single count. J is TRBJ2-5 and V is TRBV27; 9 bases agree with TRBD2. V lost 5 bases, J lost 1 base, and 8 bases stayed unmatched. Germline V gene lookup returns CDR1 MNHEY and CDR2 SMNVEV (reference sequence). There are 16 residues in the CDR3. DNA for the CDR3: TGTGCCAGCAGTATGACCCTAGCGGGGCTCCAAGAGACCCAGTACTTC. The encoded protein is CASSMTLAGLQETQYF.

V and J are TRBV6-5 and TRBJ1-1; TRBD1 might be the D (6 bases). Germline assignment: CDR1 MNHEY and CDR2 SVGAGI. The V end was cut by 7 bases, the J end by 5 bases, with 11 bases between. CDR3 length: 12 residues. The CDR3 DNA follows: TGTGCCAGCACTAACGGACAGACTGAAGCTTTCTTT. It translates to CASTNGQTEAFF.

This clone showed up just a few times. The V gene is TRBV15, the J gene TRBJ1-1, with D unresolved. The CDR3 has 13 amino acids. Germline CDR1 reads LNHNV; CDR2 reads YYDKDF (reference sequence). V was pared by 3 bases and J by 7 bases, with 12 bases between. The CDR3 DNA sequence: TGTGCCACCAGCAGGGACCGAAGAAATGAAGCTTTCTTT. Translating it yields CATSRDRRNEAFF.

The chain employs TRBV18 and TRBJ1-2; perhaps TRBD1 as D (6 bases). The V gene lost 0 bases and the J gene lost 8 bases, with 13 bases spanning the gap. The germline CDR1 and CDR2 sequences are KGHSH and LQKENI. The CDR3 has 14 residues. CDR3 sequence reads: CASSPPNRAQGYTF. For the CDR3, the DNA is TGTGCCAGCTCACCACCGAACAGGGCGCAGGGCTACACCTTC.

This clone has just a few counts. The chain carries TRBV18 and TRBJ2-1; a weak D match, TRBD2 (6 bases). The CDR3 is 16 amino acids. Germline V gene sequence: CDR1 KGHSH, CDR2 LQKENI. Between the trimmed V and J ends, which lost 3 bases and 0 bases, there was a span of 12 bases. The CDR3 sequence is CASSPGRERSYNEQFF. CDR3 DNA: TGTGCCAGCTCACCTGGACGGGAGCGCTCCTACAATGAGCAGTTCTTC.

The gene calls are TRBV7-7 and TRBJ2-7; 9 nucleotides match TRBD1. V lost 5 bases and J lost 5; bases outside the gene matches: 4. Germline CDR1 is SSHAT and CDR2 is FNYEAQ (reference sequence). CDR3 length: 13 residues. CDR3 in DNA: TGTGCCAGCAGCACGGACAGGGGAGACGAGCAGTACTTC. This codes for CASSTDRGDEQYF.

This clone was seen a few times. V and J are TRBV27 and TRBJ1-1; D is perhaps TRBD1 (6 bases). Germline CDR1 reads MNHEY; CDR2 reads SMNVEV (reference sequence). The CDR3 spans 11 residues. V was cut by 5 bases and J by 8 bases, with 9 bases left in between. This CDR3 is CASSQGTEAFF. The CDR3 nucleotides are TGTGCCAGCAGTCAGGGGACAGAAGCTTTCTTT.

This clone was detected once. The V and J genes are TRBV5-1 and TRBJ2-3; TRBD2 matches at 12 bases. The V gene's germline CDR1 is SGHRS and CDR2 YFSETQ. V lost 0 bases and J lost 4; bases outside the gene matches: 9. The CDR3 sequence is 18 residues long. In DNA, the CDR3 is TGCGCCAGCAGCTTGGAGCTAGCGGGAGGGCCAGGGGCAGATACGCAGTATTTT. This sequence encodes CASSLELAGGPGADTQYF.

In DNA form, the CDR3 reads TGTGCCAGCAGCGTCGAGGTAGCGGGAGGGGACACCGGGGAGCTGTTTTTT. Encoded protein: CASSVEVAGGDTGELFF. The genes are TRBV9 and TRBJ2-2; 11 nucleotides line up with TRBD2. CDR1 and CDR2 (germline): SGDLS, YYNGEE. CDR3 length: 17 residues. Trimming took 2 bases from V and 3 from J; bases not matched to a gene: 6.

In this sample, this clone turned up a few times. This chain joins TRBV29-1 and TRBJ2-7; 7 nucleotides align to TRBD1. The V and J ends lost 6 bases and 3 bases, in that order; junction bases with no gene match: 8. This CDR3 comprises 13 residues. Germline V gives CDR1 SQVTM, CDR2 ANQGSEA. For the CDR3, the DNA is TGCAGCGTCAGTGGGCAGGGGGACTACGAGCAGTACTTC. This encodes CSVSGQGDYEQYF.

This sequence joins TRBV9 and TRBJ2-4; D unclear. Trimming left V 3 bases short and J 5 bases short, with 6 bases between. This CDR3 has 12 amino acids. Germline CDR1 is SGDLS and CDR2 is YYNGEE. As DNA, the CDR3 is TGTGCCAGCAGCGGAGATGAAAACATTCAGTACTTC. Its translation is CASSGDENIQYF.

The chain uses TRBV7-8 and TRBJ1-1; a possible D gene is TRBD1 (5 bases). CDR3 length: 14 amino acids. In germline, CDR1 is SGHVS, CDR2 FQNEAQ. V was shortened by 5 bases and J by 1 base, with 11 bases between the two germline ends. The CDR3 nucleotides are TGTGCCAGCAGCCTAGTCGGGGGGAACACTGAAGCTTTCTTT. Residues: CASSLVGGNTEAFF.

The rearrangement links TRBV5-1 to TRBJ2-3, with 8 nucleotides matching TRBD2. Germline loops: CDR1 SGHRS, CDR2 YFSETQ. The CDR3 consists of 14 residues. Germline trimming cut 4 bases from V and 5 bases from J; bases unmatched to any gene: 6. Written as DNA, the CDR3 is TGCGCCAGCAGCCCCATCCTAGCGGGAGATACGCAGTATTTT. Protein: CASSPILAGDTQYF.